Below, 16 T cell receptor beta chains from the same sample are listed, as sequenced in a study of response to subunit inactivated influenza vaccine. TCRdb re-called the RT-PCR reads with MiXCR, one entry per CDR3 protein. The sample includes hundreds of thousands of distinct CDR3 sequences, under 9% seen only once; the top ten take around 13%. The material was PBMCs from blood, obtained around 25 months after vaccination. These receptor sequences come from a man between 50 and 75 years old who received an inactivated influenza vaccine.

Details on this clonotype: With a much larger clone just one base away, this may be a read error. The CDR3 protein is CASSSYWGGDTEAFF. In DNA form, the CDR3 reads TGTGCCAGCAGTTCCTACTGGGGAGGGGACACTGAAGCTTTCTTT. This chain uses TRBV12-3 or TRBV12-4 with TRBJ1-1, with D possibly matching TRBD1 (5 bases). The CDR3 extends over 15 amino acids. V was cut by 4 bases and J by 3 bases, with 15 bases left in between.

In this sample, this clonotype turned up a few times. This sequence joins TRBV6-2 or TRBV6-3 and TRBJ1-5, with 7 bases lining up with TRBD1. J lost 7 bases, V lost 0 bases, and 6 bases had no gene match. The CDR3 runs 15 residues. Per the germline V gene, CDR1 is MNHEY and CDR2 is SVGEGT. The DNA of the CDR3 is TGTGCCAGCAGTTACTCGAAGGGGGCTCGACAGCCCCAGCATTTT. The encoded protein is CASSYSKGARQPQHF.

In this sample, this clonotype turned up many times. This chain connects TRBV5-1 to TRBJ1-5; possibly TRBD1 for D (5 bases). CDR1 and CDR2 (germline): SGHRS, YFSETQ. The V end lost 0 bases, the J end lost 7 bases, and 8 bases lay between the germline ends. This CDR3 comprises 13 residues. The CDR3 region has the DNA TGCGCCAGCAGCTTGGGTCGGGGGCAGCCCCAGCATTTT. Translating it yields CASSLGRGQPQHF.

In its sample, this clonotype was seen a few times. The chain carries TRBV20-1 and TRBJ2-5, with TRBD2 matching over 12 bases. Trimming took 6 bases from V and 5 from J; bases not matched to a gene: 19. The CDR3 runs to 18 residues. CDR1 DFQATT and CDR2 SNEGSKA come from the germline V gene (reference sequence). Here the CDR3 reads CSAPEPGLAGPRRETQYF. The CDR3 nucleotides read TGCAGTGCACCTGAACCGGGACTAGCGGGCCCTCGAAGGGAGACCCAGTACTTC.

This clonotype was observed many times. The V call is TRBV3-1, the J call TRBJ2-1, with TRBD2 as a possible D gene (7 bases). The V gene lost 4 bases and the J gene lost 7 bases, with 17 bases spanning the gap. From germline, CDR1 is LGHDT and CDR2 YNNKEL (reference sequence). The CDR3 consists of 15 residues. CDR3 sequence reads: CASSLPGGPSNEQFF. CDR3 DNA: TGTGCCAGCAGCCTGCCGGGGGGCCCGAGTAATGAGCAGTTCTTC.

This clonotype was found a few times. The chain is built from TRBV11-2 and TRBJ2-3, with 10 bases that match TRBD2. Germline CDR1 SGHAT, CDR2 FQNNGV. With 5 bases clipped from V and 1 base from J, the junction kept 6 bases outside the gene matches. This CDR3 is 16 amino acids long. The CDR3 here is CASSQLAGKGTDTQYF. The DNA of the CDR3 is TGTGCCAGCAGCCAACTAGCGGGAAAAGGCACAGATACGCAGTATTTT.

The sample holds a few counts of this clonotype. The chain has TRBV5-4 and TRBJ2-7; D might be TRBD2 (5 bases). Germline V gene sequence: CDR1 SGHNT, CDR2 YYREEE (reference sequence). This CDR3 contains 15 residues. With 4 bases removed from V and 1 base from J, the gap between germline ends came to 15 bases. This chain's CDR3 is CASSMGGGLSYEQYF. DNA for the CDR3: TGTGCCAGCAGCATGGGCGGAGGTCTTTCCTACGAGCAGTACTTC.

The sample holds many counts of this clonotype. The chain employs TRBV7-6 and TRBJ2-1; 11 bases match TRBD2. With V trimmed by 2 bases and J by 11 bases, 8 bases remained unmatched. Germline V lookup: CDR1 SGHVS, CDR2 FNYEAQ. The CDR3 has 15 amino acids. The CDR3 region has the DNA TGTGCCAGCAGCTTACTTTGGACTAGCGGGCTAAAGCAGTTCTTC. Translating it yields CASSLLWTSGLKQFF.

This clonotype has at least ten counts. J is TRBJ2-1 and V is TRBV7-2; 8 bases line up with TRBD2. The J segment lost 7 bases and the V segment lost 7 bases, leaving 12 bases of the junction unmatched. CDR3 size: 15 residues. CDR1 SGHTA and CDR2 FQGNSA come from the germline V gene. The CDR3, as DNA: TGTGCCAGCAACCGGGCAGCGGGAGAGAGGAATGAGCAGTTCTTC. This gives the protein CASNRAAGERNEQFF. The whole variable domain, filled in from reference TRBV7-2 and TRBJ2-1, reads GAGVSQSPSNKVTEKGKDVELRCDPISGHTALYWYRQSLGQGLEFLIYFQGNSAPDKSGLPSDRFSAERTGGSVSTLTIQRTQQEDSAVYLCASNRAAGERNEQFFGPGTRLTVL.

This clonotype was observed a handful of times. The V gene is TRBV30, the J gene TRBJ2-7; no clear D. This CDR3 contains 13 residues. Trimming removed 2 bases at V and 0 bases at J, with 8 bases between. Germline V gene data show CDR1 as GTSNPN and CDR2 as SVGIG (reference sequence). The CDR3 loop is CAWSLGISYEQYF. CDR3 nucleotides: TGTGCCTGGAGTCTAGGGATCTCCTACGAGCAGTACTTC.

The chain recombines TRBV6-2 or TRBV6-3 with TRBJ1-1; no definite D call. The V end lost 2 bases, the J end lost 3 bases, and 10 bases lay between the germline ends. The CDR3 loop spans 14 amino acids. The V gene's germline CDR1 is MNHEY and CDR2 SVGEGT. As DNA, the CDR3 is TGTGCCAGCAGTTACAACCCCCAGTACACTGAAGCTTTCTTT. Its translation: CASSYNPQYTEAFF.

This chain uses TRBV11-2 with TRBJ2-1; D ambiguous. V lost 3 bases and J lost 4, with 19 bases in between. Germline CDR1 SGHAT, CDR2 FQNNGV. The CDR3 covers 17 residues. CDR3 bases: TGTGCCAGCAGCTTCTCTAGAGAAGCCTTTCCTTACAATGAGCAGTTCTTC. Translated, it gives CASSFSREAFPYNEQFF.

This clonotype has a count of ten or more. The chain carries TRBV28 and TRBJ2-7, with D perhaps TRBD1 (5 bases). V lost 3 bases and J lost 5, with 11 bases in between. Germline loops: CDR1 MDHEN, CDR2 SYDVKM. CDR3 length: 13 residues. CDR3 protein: CASSFGRDDEQYF. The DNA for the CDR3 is TGTGCCAGCAGTTTCGGCAGGGATGACGAGCAGTACTTC. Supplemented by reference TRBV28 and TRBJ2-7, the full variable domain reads DVKVTQSSRYLVKRTGEKVFLECVQDMDHENMFWYRQDPGLGLRLIYFSYDVKMKEKGDIPEGYSVSREKKERFSLILESASTNQTSMYLCASSFGRDDEQYFGPGTRLTVT.

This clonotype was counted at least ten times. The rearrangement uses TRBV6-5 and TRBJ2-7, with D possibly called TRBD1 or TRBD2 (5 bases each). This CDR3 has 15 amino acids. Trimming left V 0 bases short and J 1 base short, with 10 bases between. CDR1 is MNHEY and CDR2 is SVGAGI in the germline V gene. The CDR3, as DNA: TGTGCCAGCAGTTACTCCTGGGACGAGTCCTACGAGCAGTACTTC. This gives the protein CASSYSWDESYEQYF.

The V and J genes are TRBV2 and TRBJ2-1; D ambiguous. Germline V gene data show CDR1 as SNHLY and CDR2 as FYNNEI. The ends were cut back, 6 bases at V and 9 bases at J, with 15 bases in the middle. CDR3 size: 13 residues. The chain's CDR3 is CASRPKATGEQFF. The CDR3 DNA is TGTGCCAGCAGACCCAAGGCGACCGGTGAGCAGTTCTTC. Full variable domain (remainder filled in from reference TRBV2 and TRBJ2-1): EPEVTQTPSHQVTQMGQEVILRCVPISNHLYFYWYRQILGQKVEFLVSFYNNEISEKSEIFDDQFSVERPDGSNFTLKIRSTKLEDSAMYFCASRPKATGEQFFGPGTRLTVL.

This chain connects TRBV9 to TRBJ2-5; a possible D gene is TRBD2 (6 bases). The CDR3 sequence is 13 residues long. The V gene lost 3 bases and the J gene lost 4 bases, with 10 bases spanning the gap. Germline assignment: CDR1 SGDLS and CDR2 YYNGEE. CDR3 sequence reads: CASSGEAGETQYF. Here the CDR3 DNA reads TGTGCCAGCAGCGGAGAAGCGGGAGAGACCCAGTACTTC.